A single sample gave rise to the 24 T cell receptor beta chains below, sequenced in a study of T-cell memory formation after mild COVID-19. One entry per CDR3 protein results from TCRdb running MiXCR on the 5' RACE reads. The sample comprises 470,000 or so distinct CDR3 sequences, 18% of which are singletons, and about a fifth rests with the top ten. The sample was PBMCs or a T cell subset sorted from them (not recorded which). Every receptor here comes from a man between 18 and 35 years old who had mild COVID-19 (a few samples of this study predate the infection). Cell type and time point are not known.

This chain connects TRBV6-1 to TRBJ2-1; tentatively, D is TRBD1 (6 bases). CDR1 is MNHNS, CDR2 SASEGT, per germline. V shed 4 bases and J shed 14 bases, with 12 bases lying between them. The CDR3 is 11 amino acids. CDR3 sequence: CASSVLWDKFF. As DNA, the CDR3 is TGTGCCAGCAGTGTCCTATGGGACAAGTTCTTC.

This chain uses TRBV11-2 with TRBJ1-4; D is perhaps TRBD1 (5 bases). The CDR3 has 17 amino acids. V was pared by 3 bases and J by 7 bases, with 21 bases between. Germline CDR1 reads SGHAT; CDR2 reads FQNNGV. The CDR3 loop reads CASSLGGIVARGEKLFF. CDR3 nucleotide sequence: TGTGCCAGCAGCTTGGGGGGTATAGTGGCCCGGGGTGAAAAACTGTTTTTT.

V is TRBV5-5 and J is TRBJ1-3; no clear D gene. Germline loops: CDR1 SGHKS, CDR2 YYEKEE (reference sequence). The CDR3 spans 17 residues. The V end was cut by 0 bases, the J end by 7 bases, with 20 bases between. CDR3 nucleotides: TGTGCCAGCAGCTTGGCCTGGGGTACGGAATTCCCGAACACCATATATTTT. Protein sequence: CASSLAWGTEFPNTIYF.

The rearrangement joins TRBV2 to TRBJ2-3, with 7 bases identical to TRBD1. V dropped 2 bases and J dropped 5; count of bases not matched to a gene: 7. The germline gives CDR1 SNHLY, CDR2 FYNNEI. The CDR3 runs to 15 residues. The CDR3 loop reads CASSESSTGVDTQYF. DNA of the CDR3: TGTGCCAGCAGTGAATCGTCTACAGGGGTAGATACGCAGTATTTT.

The CDR3 reads CASSPGHEADTQYF. Here the CDR3 DNA reads TGTGCCAGCAGTCCAGGACATGAGGCAGATACGCAGTATTTT. The gene calls are TRBV6-2 or TRBV6-3 and TRBJ2-3, with D perhaps matching TRBD1 (5 bases). This CDR3 spans 14 amino acids. Trimming took 5 bases from V and 4 from J, leaving 13 bases between them. CDR1 is MNHEY, CDR2 SVGEGT, per germline.

This clonotype was recorded at least ten times. The chain links TRBV7-2 to TRBJ2-5; D unresolved. CDR3 size: 13 residues. V lost 5 bases to trimming and J lost 1 base, with 8 bases between them. CDR1 is SGHTA, CDR2 FQGNSA, per germline. The CDR3 DNA follows: TGTGCCAGCAGCCCCAGCCGCCAAGAGACCCAGTACTTC. This encodes CASSPSRQETQYF.

The chain joins TRBV12-3 or TRBV12-4 to TRBJ2-3; the D is unclear. The V end was cut by 3 bases, the J end by 3 bases, with 16 bases between. The CDR3 is made up of 16 amino acids. The DNA for the CDR3 is TGTGCCAGCAGTTTTCGCCCCCGTGAAGGGACAGATACGCAGTATTTT. This gives the protein CASSFRPREGTDTQYF.

The chain recombines TRBV15 with TRBJ2-2; D is ambiguous. Trimming cost V 0 bases and J 10 bases, with 12 bases left between them. This CDR3 spans 14 amino acids. The V gene's germline CDR1 is LNHNV and CDR2 YYDKDF (reference sequence). The CDR3 DNA reads TGTGCCACCAGCAGAGATCTCTCACCGGTGGAGCTGTTTTTT. It is translated as CATSRDLSPVELFF.

This clonotype was observed a handful of times. J is TRBJ2-1 and V is TRBV7-2; 10 positions agree with TRBD1. With V trimmed by 1 base and J by 4 bases, 1 base remained unmatched. Germline V gene sequence: CDR1 SGHTA, CDR2 FQGNSA. This CDR3 comprises 15 residues. In DNA, the CDR3 is TGTGCCAGCAGCTTAGGGGGACAGGGGTACAATGAGCAGTTCTTC. It yields the protein CASSLGGQGYNEQFF.

This clonotype was observed a few times. The chain employs TRBV20-1 and TRBJ2-5; TRBD1 or TRBD2 may be the D gene (5 bases each). Germline V gene sequence: CDR1 DFQATT, CDR2 SNEGSKA (reference sequence). The CDR3 is made up of 12 amino acids. V gave up 4 bases and J gave up 5 bases, with 11 bases separating them. The DNA of the CDR3 is TGCAGTGCTAAGGGACCTGGGGAGACCCAGTACTTC. Protein sequence: CSAKGPGETQYF.

This chain joins TRBV18 and TRBJ2-7; tentative D call: TRBD1 (6 bases). This CDR3 comprises 16 residues. Trimming removed 3 bases at V and 3 bases at J, with 18 bases between. From germline, CDR1 is KGHSH and CDR2 LQKENI. CDR3 residues: CASSPFRDTIGYEQYF. CDR3 bases: TGTGCCAGCTCACCTTTCCGGGACACAATTGGCTACGAGCAGTACTTC.

The chain carries TRBV7-9 and TRBJ1-1, with a weak D call TRBD1 (5 bases). There are 17 residues in the CDR3. Trimming took 1 base from V and 2 from J, leaving 17 bases between them. CDR1 is SEHNR, CDR2 FQNEAQ, per germline (reference sequence). CDR3 sequence (DNA): TGTGCCAGCAGCTTAGTCGGACCTGGGGGAATAAACACTGAAGCTTTCTTT. This translates into CASSLVGPGGINTEAFF.

This clonotype was picked up many times. The V gene is TRBV5-1, the J gene TRBJ1-1; 7 bases agree with TRBD1. CDR1 and CDR2 (germline): SGHRS, YFSETQ. Losses at the gene ends were 3 bases for V and 4 bases for J; bases not matched to a gene: 6. There are 14 residues in the CDR3. CDR3: CASSSQGMGTEAFF. The CDR3 DNA reads TGCGCCAGCAGCTCACAGGGGATGGGCACTGAAGCTTTCTTT. The variable domain in full, with the rest retrieved from reference TRBV5-1 and TRBJ1-1, is KAGVTQTPRYLIKTRGQQVTLSCSPISGHRSVSWYQQTPGQGLQFLFEYFSETQRNKGNFPGRFSGRQFSNSRSEMNVSTLELGDSALYLCASSSQGMGTEAFFGQGTRLTVV.

This clonotype was counted only a few times. The chain combines TRBV12-3 or TRBV12-4 with TRBJ1-1; 9 positions match TRBD1. The CDR3 runs 17 residues. The V gene end was trimmed by 6 bases and the J gene end by 3 bases; junction bases not matched to a gene: 14. This chain's CDR3 is CASSHHPGQGRYTEAFF. The CDR3 DNA follows: TGTGCCAGCAGCCACCATCCGGGACAGGGCCGGTACACTGAAGCTTTCTTT.

The gene calls are TRBV11-2 and TRBJ2-1; weak D call: TRBD1 (5 bases). Trimming removed 2 bases at V and 8 bases at J, with 13 bases between. The CDR3 sequence is 14 residues long. From germline, CDR1 is SGHAT and CDR2 FQNNGV. The CDR3 DNA reads as TGTGCCAGCAGCTTATACCCAGGGTCCGATGAGCAGTTCTTC. Amino acid sequence: CASSLYPGSDEQFF. The whole variable domain, filled in from reference TRBV11-2 and TRBJ2-1, reads EAGVAQSPRYKIIEKRQSVAFWCNPISGHATLYWYQQILGQGPKLLIQFQNNGVVDDSQLPKDRFSAERLKGVDSTLKIQPAKLEDSAVYLCASSLYPGSDEQFFGPGTRLTVL.

The chain carries TRBV9 and TRBJ1-1; tentative D call: TRBD1 (6 bases). Germline CDR1 is SGDLS and CDR2 is YYNGEE. The CDR3 contains 14 residues. The V end lost 3 bases, the J end lost 6 bases, and 15 bases lay between the germline ends. CDR3 residues: CASSATQGIAEAFF. As DNA, the CDR3 is TGTGCCAGCAGCGCTACACAGGGAATCGCTGAAGCTTTCTTT.

This clonotype appeared a few times. The chain couples TRBV2 to TRBJ2-7, with no clear D. The CDR3 runs 15 residues. Germline CDR1 is SNHLY and CDR2 is FYNNEI. Trimming removed 8 bases from V and 2 bases from J, with 19 bases in between. The CDR3 region is CASLQDGPNPYEQYF. The DNA for the CDR3 is TGTGCCAGCCTCCAGGACGGCCCCAACCCCTACGAGCAGTACTTC.

This clonotype was counted only a few times. The chain is built from TRBV18 and TRBJ1-1, with 7 bases lining up with TRBD1. Germline CDR1 reads KGHSH; CDR2 reads LQKENI. V was pared by 3 bases and J by 0 bases, with 7 bases of the junction left unmatched. CDR3 size: 16 residues. Written as DNA, the CDR3 is TGTGCCAGCTCACCTAGGGACAGAAACATGAACACTGAAGCTTTCTTT. It translates to CASSPRDRNMNTEAFF. Using reference TRBV18 and TRBJ1-1 for the parts outside the CDR3, the full variable domain is NAGVMQNPRHLVRRRGQEARLRCSPMKGHSHVYWYRQLPEEGLKFMVYLQKENIIDESGMPKERFSAEFPKEGPSILRIQQVVRGDSAAYFCASSPRDRNMNTEAFFGQGTRLTVV.

The gene calls are TRBV7-9 and TRBJ1-1, with D uncertain. Trimming shortened V by 5 bases and J by 10 bases, and 14 bases separated the two germline ends. The germline V gene has CDR1 SEHNR and CDR2 FQNEAQ (reference sequence). The CDR3 is 12 residues long. The CDR3 reads CASSPIQVGAFF. The CDR3 DNA is TGTGCCAGCAGCCCCATTCAAGTTGGAGCTTTCTTT. Full variable domain (missing parts from reference TRBV7-9 and TRBJ1-1): DTGVSQNPRHKITKRGQNVTFRCDPISEHNRLYWYRQTLGQGPEFLTYFQNEAQLEKSRLLSDRFSAERPKGSFSTLEIQRTEQGDSAMYLCASSPIQVGAFFGQGTRLTVV.

This clonotype has more than one count but fewer than ten. This sequence joins TRBV4-1 and TRBJ2-5; the match to TRBD2 covers 12 bases. Germline V gene sequence: CDR1 MGHRA, CDR2 YSYEKL. The CDR3 has 17 amino acids. With 3 bases clipped from V and 4 bases from J, the junction kept 9 bases outside the gene matches. The CDR3 loop is CASSHLAGGLLGETQYF. Written as DNA, the CDR3 is TGCGCCAGCAGCCACCTAGCGGGGGGGCTGTTGGGAGAGACCCAGTACTTC.

J is TRBJ1-1 and V is TRBV7-2, with D maybe TRBD1 (5 bases). The CDR3 has 14 residues. Trimming took 4 bases from V and 2 from J, leaving 11 bases between them. CDR1 is SGHTA and CDR2 is FQGNSA in the germline V gene. Here the CDR3 reads CASSSNRGNTEAFF. CDR3 DNA sequence: TGTGCCAGCAGCTCAAATAGGGGAAACACTGAAGCTTTCTTT.

CDR3 bases: TGTGCCAGCAGCAAACGGCGGACAGCCCCAGAGCAGTACGTC. It codes for CASSKRRTAPEQYV. The chain combines TRBV21-1 with TRBJ2-7; TRBD1 is the table's D call, not checked against the DNA. TRBV21-1 represents a pseudogene. This CDR3 contains 14 residues.

There are a few counts of this clonotype. The rearrangement joins TRBV7-9 to TRBJ2-3, with D possibly being TRBD2 (7 bases). The CDR3 spans 17 residues. Germline V gene lookup returns CDR1 SEHNR and CDR2 FQNEAQ (reference sequence). V was trimmed by 2 bases and J by 8 bases, leaving 23 bases between them. The CDR3 nucleotides are TGTGCCAGCAGCTTAAGTTCTGGCGGGGGCGACCCTGGTACGCAGTATTTT. It is translated as CASSLSSGGGDPGTQYF.

This clonotype was detected only a few times. The V gene is TRBV7-2, the J gene TRBJ2-5; 11 bases line up with TRBD2. The CDR3 runs 15 residues. V dropped 5 bases and J dropped 4; count of bases not matched to a gene: 6. Germline CDR1 reads SGHTA; CDR2 reads FQGNSA. The CDR3 coding sequence is TGTGCCAGCAGCCAGACTAGCGGGGAGGGAGAGACCCAGTACTTC. Residues: CASSQTSGEGETQYF. Using reference TRBV7-2 and TRBJ2-5 for the parts outside the CDR3, the full variable domain is GAGVSQSPSNKVTEKGKDVELRCDPISGHTALYWYRQSLGQGLEFLIYFQGNSAPDKSGLPSDRFSAERTGGSVSTLTIQRTQQEDSAVYLCASSQTSGEGETQYFGPGTRLLVL.